What follows is one TCR beta chain and its context. Its antigen is unidentified. Method: immunoSEQ multiplex PCR; TCRdb's copy keeps in-frame clones and lacks some. The table records 90,000 or so clones, roughly 87% of them present only once. These data originate in a study of T cells in localized non-small cell lung cancer. Study results and caveats: A denser population of T cells in blood accompanied longer overall survival. Maximal T cell clonality occurred in uninvolved adjacent lung, with tumor ranking below it. Heterogeneity remains possible because sequencing was limited to only one tumor region.

Sequenced here: peripheral blood, sampled before any cancer treatment. The TCR sequence derives from a man aged 35 to 69 with stage I squamous cell lung carcinoma.

DNA for the CDR3: TGTGCCAGCAGCCAAAAACGGCTGAACACTGAAGCTTTCTTT. This translates into CASSQKRLNTEAFF. The V call is TRBV7-2, the J call TRBJ1-1; D is unclear. V was shortened by 5 bases and J by 0 bases, with 10 bases between the two germline ends. The CDR3 extends over 14 amino acids. Per germline, CDR1 SGHTA and CDR2 FQGNSA.